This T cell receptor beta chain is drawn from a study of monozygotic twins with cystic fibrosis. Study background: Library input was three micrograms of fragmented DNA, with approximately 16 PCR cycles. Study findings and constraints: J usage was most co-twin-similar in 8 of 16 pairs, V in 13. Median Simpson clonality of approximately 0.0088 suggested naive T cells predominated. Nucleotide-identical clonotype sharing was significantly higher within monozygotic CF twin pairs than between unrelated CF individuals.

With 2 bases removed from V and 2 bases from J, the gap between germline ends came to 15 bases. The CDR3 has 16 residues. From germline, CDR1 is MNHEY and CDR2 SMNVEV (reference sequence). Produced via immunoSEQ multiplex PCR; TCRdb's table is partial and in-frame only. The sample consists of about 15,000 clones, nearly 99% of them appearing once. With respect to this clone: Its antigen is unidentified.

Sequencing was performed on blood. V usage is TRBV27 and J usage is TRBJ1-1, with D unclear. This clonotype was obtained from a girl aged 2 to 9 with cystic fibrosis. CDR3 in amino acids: CASSLLGVQTNTEAFF. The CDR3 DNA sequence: TGTGCCAGCAGTTTACTCGGGGTACAGACAAACACTGAAGCTTTCTTT.